The present T cell receptor (beta chain) was sequenced within a study of CD4+ T cells in melanoma. Details on this clone: No antigen is known for it.

The CDR3 is 14 residues long. Between the trimmed V and J ends, which lost 8 bases and 2 bases, there was a span of 15 bases. Looked up from germline, CDR1 is MNHEY and CDR2 is SMNVEV (reference sequence). The method was immunoSEQ multiplex PCR; TCRdb's version includes in-frame clones alone and lacks a portion of them. This table has 140,000 or so clones, nearly 95% appearing once. General study points: CD8+ T cell, macrophage and B cell function reportedly correlated with neoantigen-specific CD4+ T cells. Reportedly, melanoma neoantigen-specific CD4+ T cells showed varied differentiation states.

The chain uses TRBV27 and TRBJ1-1, with no clear D. This receptor was taken from a human donor with melanoma. This chain's CDR3 is CASRSPPDNTEAFF. The CDR3 region has the DNA TGTGCCAGCCGGAGCCCCCCAGATAACACTGAAGCTTTCTTT.